This is a list of T cell receptor beta chains from one sample in a study of vaccination and CD4 T cells after COVID-19. Each CDR3 protein is one row after TCRdb ran MiXCR on the PCR reads. Of tens of thousands of distinct CDR3 sequences in the sample, about 60% were seen once. Their recognized antigens are unknown. The material sequenced was CD4+ T cells from blood, cultured in vitro. Source of these receptors: a human donor who had recovered from COVID-19. CDR3s include the opening cysteine and the closing phenylalanine or tryptophan. A D gene is named only where the DNA matches it firmly. Clone size is not always given. Where it is, it says once, few, many or a class for expanded clones.

V: TRBV27
D: TRBD1
size: .
J: TRBJ1-2
DNA: TGTGCCAGCAGGACAGGGTCCAACTATGGCTACACCTTC
CDR3: CASRTGSNYGYTF

V: TRBV24-1
D: .
size: .
J: TRBJ1-2
DNA: TGTGCCACCAGTGATACCACCCTGGTGATGGGCTACACCTTC
CDR3: CATSDTTLVMGYTF

V: TRBV7-3
D: TRBD2
size: .
J: TRBJ2-3
DNA: TGTGCCAGCAGCTTAAGACTAGCGGGAGGGGCAGATACGCAGTATTTT
CDR3: CASSLRLAGGADTQYF

V: TRBV7-9
D: TRBD1
size: once
J: TRBJ2-7
DNA: TGTGCCAGCAGGAGGGGGACAGGGGGCGAGCAGTACTTC
CDR3: CASRRGTGGEQYF

V: TRBV20-1
D: .
size: .
J: TRBJ1-2
DNA: TGCAGTGCTCCTAAACAGGGAGTCTATGGCTACACCTTC
CDR3: CSAPKQGVYGYTF

V: TRBV7-2
D: .
size: .
J: TRBJ1-2
DNA: TGTGCCAGCAGCCAAAGGGACCTCCGGGGCTACACCTTC
CDR3: CASSQRDLRGYTF

V: TRBV6-2/TRBV6-3
D: .
size: few
J: TRBJ2-4
DNA: TGTGCCAGCGTAGGTTCGGCAGCCAAAAACATTCAGTACTTC
CDR3: CASVGSAAKNIQYF

V: TRBV27
D: .
size: .
J: TRBJ1-2
DNA: TGTGCCAGCAGTGCCTACTCAGGACAGTACTATGGCTACACCTTC
CDR3: CASSAYSGQYYGYTF

V: TRBV6-4
D: TRBD2
size: .
J: TRBJ2-3
DNA: TGTGCCAGCAGCGTAGGACTAGCGGGTGGCACAGATACGCAGTATTTT
CDR3: CASSVGLAGGTDTQYF

V: TRBV20-1
D: .
size: .
J: TRBJ1-6
DNA: TGCAGTGCCCGGGGTTCCTATAATTCACCCCTCCACTTT
CDR3: CSARGSYNSPLHF

V: TRBV7-2
D: .
size: .
J: TRBJ1-6
DNA: TGTGCCAGCAGCCCCAGGGGACCCGGCTCCTATAATTCACCCCTCCACTTT
CDR3: CASSPRGPGSYNSPLHF

V: TRBV27
D: TRBD2
size: .
J: TRBJ2-3
DNA: TGTGCCAGCAGCCTGGGACTAGCAGGGGGAGATACGCAGTATTTT
CDR3: CASSLGLAGGDTQYF

V: TRBV19
D: TRBD1
size: .
J: TRBJ1-6
DNA: TGTGCCAGTAGTCCCGACAGGGGTGGATCACCCCTCCACTTT
CDR3: CASSPDRGGSPLHF

V: TRBV11-3
D: .
size: .
J: TRBJ1-1
DNA: TGTGCCAGCAGCACCAGGGTTGGCACTGAAGCTTTCTTT
CDR3: CASSTRVGTEAFF

V: TRBV30
D: TRBD1
size: .
J: TRBJ1-1
DNA: TGTGCCTGGAGTGCTTGGGACAGGGGGGGGTCTGAAGCTTTCTTT
CDR3: CAWSAWDRGGSEAFF

V: TRBV28
D: TRBD1
size: .
J: TRBJ1-2
DNA: TGTGCCAGCAGTTTTTTGGGACAGGGGGCGGGATGGAGGGGCTACACCTTC
CDR3: CASSFLGQGAGWRGYTF

V: TRBV6-1
D: TRBD2
size: .
J: TRBJ2-2
DNA: TGTGCCCAGCAGGGACGCCCGGTAGCGGGAGCGAACACCGGGGAGCTGTTTTTT
CDR3: CAQQGRPVAGANTGELFF

V: TRBV28
D: .
size: .
J: TRBJ1-6
DNA: TGTGCCAGCAGTTCCGTCAGGGCACTTTCACCCCTCCACTTT
CDR3: CASSSVRALSPLHF

V: TRBV6-2/TRBV6-3
D: .
size: few
J: TRBJ1-5
DNA: TGTGCCAGCAGTTACGAACACTATCAGCCCCAGCATTTT
CDR3: CASSYEHYQPQHF

V: TRBV30
D: TRBD1
size: .
J: TRBJ2-7
DNA: TGTGCCTGGAGTTCCTACAGGACAGGGCCTCACGAGCAGTACTTC
CDR3: CAWSSYRTGPHEQYF

V: TRBV15
D: .
size: .
J: TRBJ2-1
DNA: TGTGCCACCAGCAGGTCCGTTAATGAGCAGTTCTTC
CDR3: CATSRSVNEQFF

V: TRBV28
D: TRBD1
size: .
J: TRBJ2-1
DNA: TGTGCCAGCGGAGACAGGGTATGGGAGCAGTTCTTC
CDR3: CASGDRVWEQFF

V: TRBV7-2
D: TRBD2
size: .
J: TRBJ2-5
DNA: TGTGCCAGCAGCATAGGGACTAGCGGGCTCCAGGGGGAGACCCAGTACTTC
CDR3: CASSIGTSGLQGETQYF

V: TRBV7-9
D: .
size: .
J: TRBJ2-1
DNA: TGTGCCAGCAGCTTAGCCGAGTATGAGCAGTTCTTC
CDR3: CASSLAEYEQFF

V: TRBV5-5
D: .
size: .
J: TRBJ2-7
DNA: TGTGCCAGCAGCTTGGGGGGGCACCCCTACGAGCAGTACTTC
CDR3: CASSLGGHPYEQYF

V: TRBV2
D: TRBD1
size: .
J: TRBJ1-5
DNA: TGTGCCAGCAGGTTTGCAACAGGGGACAATCAGCCCCAGCATTTT
CDR3: CASRFATGDNQPQHF

V: TRBV11-3
D: .
size: .
J: TRBJ2-7
DNA: TGTGCCAGCAGCTCTGGCTCCTACGAGCAGTACTTC
CDR3: CASSSGSYEQYF

V: TRBV28
D: TRBD2
size: .
J: TRBJ2-7
DNA: TGTGCCAGCAGTTTCACTAGCGGGAGGTTCAGGAGCTCCTACGAGCAGTACTTC
CDR3: CASSFTSGRFRSSYEQYF

V: TRBV15
D: .
size: .
J: TRBJ1-5
DNA: TGTGCCACCAGCAGAGATCGCTCCGATCAGCCCCAGCATTTT
CDR3: CATSRDRSDQPQHF

V: TRBV20-1
D: TRBD1
size: .
J: TRBJ1-5
DNA: TGCAGTGCTAGAGATCGAGGACAGGGGTACTACAATAGCAATCAGCCCCAGCATTTT
CDR3: CSARDRGQGYYNSNQPQHF

V: TRBV5-1
D: .
size: .
J: TRBJ1-1
DNA: TGCGCCAGCAGCTTGGAGCTTTTAGGGTCGGGCACTGAAGCTTTCTTT
CDR3: CASSLELLGSGTEAFF